By sample fraction, the clone carrying this T cell receptor beta chain is medium-sized. Prior to thyroid surgery, none of the patients had received any treatment. These data originate in a study of metastatic and nonmetastatic thyroid tumors. TCRdb used MiXCR to call clones anew from the PCR reads. The table records roughly 16,000 clones, approximately 30% of them present only once. The CDR3 spans 17 residues. V was shortened by 2 bases and J by 0 bases, with 14 bases between the two germline ends. CDR1 and CDR2 (germline): MDHEN, SYDVKM. This receptor was identified in a male donor with papillary thyroid cancer or a benign thyroid nodule (not recorded which). Some clones in this sample may be carry-over from other donors' samples. This chain joins TRBV28 and TRBJ1-3, with D possibly TRBD1 on 5 matching bases. Sequenced input: tumor tissue. The CDR3 here is CASSLRSGLYSGNTIYF. In DNA, the CDR3 is TGTGCCAGCAGTTTAAGGTCAGGGCTTTACTCTGGAAACACCATATATTTT.